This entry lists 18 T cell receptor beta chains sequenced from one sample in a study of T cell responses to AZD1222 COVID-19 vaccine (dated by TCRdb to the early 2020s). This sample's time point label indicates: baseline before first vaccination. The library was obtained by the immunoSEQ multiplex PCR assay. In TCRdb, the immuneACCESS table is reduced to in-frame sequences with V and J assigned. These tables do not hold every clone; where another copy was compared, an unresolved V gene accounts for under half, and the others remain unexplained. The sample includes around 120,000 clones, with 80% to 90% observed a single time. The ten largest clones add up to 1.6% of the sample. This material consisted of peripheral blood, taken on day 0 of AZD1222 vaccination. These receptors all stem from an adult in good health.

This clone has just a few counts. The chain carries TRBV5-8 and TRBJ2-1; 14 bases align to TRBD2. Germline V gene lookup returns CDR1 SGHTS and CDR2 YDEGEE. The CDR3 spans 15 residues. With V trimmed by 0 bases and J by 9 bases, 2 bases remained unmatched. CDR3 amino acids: CASSLGLAGGFEQFF. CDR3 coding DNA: TGTGCCAGCAGCTTGGGACTAGCGGGAGGGTTTGAGCAGTTCTTC.

This CDR3 reads CASSQPRTAYTGELFF. As DNA, the CDR3 is TGTGCCAGCAGCCAACCACGGACGGCTTACACCGGGGAGCTGTTTTTT. The chain joins TRBV14 to TRBJ2-2; D is unclear. CDR1 and CDR2 from the germline V gene are SGHDN and FVKESK. V was cut by 2 bases and J by 3 bases, with 13 bases left in between. The CDR3 is 16 amino acids.

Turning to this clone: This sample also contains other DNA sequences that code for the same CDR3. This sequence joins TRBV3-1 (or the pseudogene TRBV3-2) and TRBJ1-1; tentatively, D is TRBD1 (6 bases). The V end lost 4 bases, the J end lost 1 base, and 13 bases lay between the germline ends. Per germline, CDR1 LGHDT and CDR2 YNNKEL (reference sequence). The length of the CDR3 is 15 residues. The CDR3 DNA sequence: TGTGCCAGCAGCCCGCCGGGACATGGGAACACTGAAGCTTTCTTT. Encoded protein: CASSPPGHGNTEAFF.

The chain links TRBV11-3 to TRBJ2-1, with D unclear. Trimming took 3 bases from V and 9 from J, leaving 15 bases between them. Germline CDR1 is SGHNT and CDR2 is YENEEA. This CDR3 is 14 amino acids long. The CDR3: CASSFFEITSEQFF. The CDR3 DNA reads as TGTGCCAGCAGCTTTTTTGAGATCACAAGTGAGCAGTTCTTC.

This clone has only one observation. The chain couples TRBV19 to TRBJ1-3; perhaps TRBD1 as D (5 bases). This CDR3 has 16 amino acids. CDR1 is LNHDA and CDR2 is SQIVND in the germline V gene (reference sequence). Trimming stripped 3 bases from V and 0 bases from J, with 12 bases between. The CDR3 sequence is CASSITGLDSGNTIYF. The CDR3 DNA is TGTGCCAGTAGTATCACGGGACTGGACTCTGGAAACACCATATATTTT.

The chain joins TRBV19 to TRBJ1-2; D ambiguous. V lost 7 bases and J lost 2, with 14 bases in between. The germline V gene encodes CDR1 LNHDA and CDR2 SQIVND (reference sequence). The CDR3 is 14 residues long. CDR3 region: CASNVSGPNYGYTF. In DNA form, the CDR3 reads TGTGCCAGTAACGTTTCCGGGCCCAACTATGGCTACACCTTC.

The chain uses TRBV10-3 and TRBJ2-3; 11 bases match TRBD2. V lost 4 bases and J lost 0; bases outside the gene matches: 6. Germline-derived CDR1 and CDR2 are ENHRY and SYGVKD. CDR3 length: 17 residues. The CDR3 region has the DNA TGTGCCATCAGTGGTCGACTAGCGGGGTCTAGCACAGATACGCAGTATTTT. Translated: CAISGRLAGSSTDTQYF.

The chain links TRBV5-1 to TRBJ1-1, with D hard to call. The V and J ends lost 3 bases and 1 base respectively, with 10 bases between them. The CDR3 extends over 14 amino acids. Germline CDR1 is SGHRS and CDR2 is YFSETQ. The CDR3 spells CASSSWEKNTEAFF. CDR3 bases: TGCGCCAGCAGCTCCTGGGAAAAGAACACTGAAGCTTTCTTT.

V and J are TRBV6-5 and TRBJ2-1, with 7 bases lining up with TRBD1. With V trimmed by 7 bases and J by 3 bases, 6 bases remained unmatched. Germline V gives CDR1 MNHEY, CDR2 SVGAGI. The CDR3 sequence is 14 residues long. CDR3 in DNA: TGTGCCAGCAACAGACAGGGTTTCTACAATGAGCAGTTCTTC. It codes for CASNRQGFYNEQFF.

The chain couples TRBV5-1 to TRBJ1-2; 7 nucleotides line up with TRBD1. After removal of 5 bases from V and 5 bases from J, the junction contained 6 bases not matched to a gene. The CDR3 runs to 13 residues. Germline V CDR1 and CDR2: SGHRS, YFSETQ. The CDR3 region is CASREQGNYGYTF. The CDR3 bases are TGCGCCAGCAGGGAACAGGGGAATTATGGCTACACCTTC.

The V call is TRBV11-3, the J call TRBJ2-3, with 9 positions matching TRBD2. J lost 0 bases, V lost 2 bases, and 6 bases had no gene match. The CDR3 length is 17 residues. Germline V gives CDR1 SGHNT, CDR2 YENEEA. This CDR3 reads CASSLSLAGRSTDTQYF. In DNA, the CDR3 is TGTGCCAGCAGCTTAAGTCTAGCGGGACGTAGCACAGATACGCAGTATTTT.

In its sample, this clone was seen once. This CDR3 is CAILWGSGNTIYF. The DNA of the CDR3 is TGTGCCATTCTTTGGGGCTCTGGAAACACCATATATTTT. The V call is TRBV7-9, the J call TRBJ1-3; D not resolved. Germline values: CDR1 SEHNR, CDR2 FQNEAQ (reference sequence). The CDR3 runs 13 residues. Trimming cost V 10 bases and J 0 bases, with 10 bases left between them.

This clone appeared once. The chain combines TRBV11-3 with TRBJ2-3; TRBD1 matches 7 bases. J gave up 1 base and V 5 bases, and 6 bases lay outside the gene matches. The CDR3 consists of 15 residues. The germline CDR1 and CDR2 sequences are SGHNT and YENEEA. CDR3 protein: CASSEGASRTDTQYF. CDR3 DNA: TGTGCCAGCAGCGAGGGGGCCAGCCGCACAGATACGCAGTATTTT.

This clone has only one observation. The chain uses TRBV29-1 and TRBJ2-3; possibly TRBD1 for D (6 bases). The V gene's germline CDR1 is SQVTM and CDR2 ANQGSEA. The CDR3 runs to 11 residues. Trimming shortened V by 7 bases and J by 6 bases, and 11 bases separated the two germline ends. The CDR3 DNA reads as TGCAGCGGCCCAAGGGGGGATACGCAGTATTTT. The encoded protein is CSGPRGDTQYF.

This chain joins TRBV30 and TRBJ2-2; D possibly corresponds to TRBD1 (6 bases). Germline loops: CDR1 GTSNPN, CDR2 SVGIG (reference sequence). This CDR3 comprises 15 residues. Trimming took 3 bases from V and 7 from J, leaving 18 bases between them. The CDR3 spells CAWRPQGFVGGELFF. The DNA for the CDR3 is TGTGCCTGGAGACCACAGGGATTCGTTGGCGGGGAGCTGTTTTTT.

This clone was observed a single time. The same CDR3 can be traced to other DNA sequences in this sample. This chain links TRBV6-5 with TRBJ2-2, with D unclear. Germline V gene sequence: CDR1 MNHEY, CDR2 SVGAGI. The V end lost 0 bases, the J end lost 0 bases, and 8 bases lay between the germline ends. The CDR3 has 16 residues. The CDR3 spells CASSYSRRTNTGELFF. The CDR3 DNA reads TGTGCCAGCAGTTACTCTCGCAGGACGAACACCGGGGAGCTGTTTTTT.

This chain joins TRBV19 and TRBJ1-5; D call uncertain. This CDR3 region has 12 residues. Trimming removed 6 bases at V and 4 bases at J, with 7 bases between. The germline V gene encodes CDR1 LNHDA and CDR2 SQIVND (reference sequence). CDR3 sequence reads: CASRDRNQPQHF. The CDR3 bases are TGTGCCAGTAGGGACCGAAATCAGCCCCAGCATTTT.

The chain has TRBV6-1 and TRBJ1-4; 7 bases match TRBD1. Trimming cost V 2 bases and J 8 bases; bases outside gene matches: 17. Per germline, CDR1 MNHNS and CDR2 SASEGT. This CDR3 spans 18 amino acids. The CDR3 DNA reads TGTGCCAGCAGTGAAATAGGCATGATAGGGGTCAGGGGGGAAAAACTGTTTTTT. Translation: CASSEIGMIGVRGEKLFF.